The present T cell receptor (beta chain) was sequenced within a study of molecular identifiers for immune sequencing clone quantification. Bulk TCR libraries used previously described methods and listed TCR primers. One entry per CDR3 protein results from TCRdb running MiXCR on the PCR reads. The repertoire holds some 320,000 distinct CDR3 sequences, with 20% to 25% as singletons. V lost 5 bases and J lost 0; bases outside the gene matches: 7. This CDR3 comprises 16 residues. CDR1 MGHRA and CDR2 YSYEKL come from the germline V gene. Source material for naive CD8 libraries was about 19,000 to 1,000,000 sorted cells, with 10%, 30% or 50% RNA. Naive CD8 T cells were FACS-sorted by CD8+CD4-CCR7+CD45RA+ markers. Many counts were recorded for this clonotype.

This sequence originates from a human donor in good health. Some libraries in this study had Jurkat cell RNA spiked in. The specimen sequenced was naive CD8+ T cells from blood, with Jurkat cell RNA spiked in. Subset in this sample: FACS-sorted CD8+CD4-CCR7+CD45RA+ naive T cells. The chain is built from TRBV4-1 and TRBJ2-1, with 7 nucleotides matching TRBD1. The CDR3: CASSVPGTVSYNEQFF. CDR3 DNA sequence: TGCGCCAGCAGCGTGCCCGGGACAGTCTCCTACAATGAGCAGTTCTTC.